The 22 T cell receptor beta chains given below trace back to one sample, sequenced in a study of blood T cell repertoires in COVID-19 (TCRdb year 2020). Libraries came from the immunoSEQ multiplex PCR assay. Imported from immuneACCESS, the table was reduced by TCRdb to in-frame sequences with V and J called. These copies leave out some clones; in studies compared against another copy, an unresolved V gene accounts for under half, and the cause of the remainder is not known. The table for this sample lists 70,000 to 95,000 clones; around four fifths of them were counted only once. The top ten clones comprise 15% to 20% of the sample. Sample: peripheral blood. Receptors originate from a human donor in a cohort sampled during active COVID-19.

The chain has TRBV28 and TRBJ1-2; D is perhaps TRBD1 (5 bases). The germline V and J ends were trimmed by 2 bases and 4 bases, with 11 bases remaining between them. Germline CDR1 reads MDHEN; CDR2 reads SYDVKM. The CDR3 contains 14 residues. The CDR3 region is CASSLTGVGYGYTF. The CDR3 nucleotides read TGTGCCAGCAGTTTAACGGGGGTTGGCTATGGCTACACCTTC.

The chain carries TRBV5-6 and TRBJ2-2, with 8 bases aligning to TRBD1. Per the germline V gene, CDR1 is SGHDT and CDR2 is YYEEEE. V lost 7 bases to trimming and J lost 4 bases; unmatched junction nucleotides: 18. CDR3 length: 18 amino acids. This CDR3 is CASGSGQGSKVGTGELFF. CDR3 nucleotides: TGTGCCAGCGGATCCGGACAGGGATCAAAAGTAGGCACCGGGGAGCTGTTTTTT.

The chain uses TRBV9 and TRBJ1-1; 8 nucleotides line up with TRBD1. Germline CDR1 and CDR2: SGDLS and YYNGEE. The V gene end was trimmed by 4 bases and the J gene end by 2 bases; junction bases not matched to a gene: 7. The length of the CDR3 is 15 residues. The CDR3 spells CASSPPGTGNTEAFF. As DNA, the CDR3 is TGTGCCAGCAGCCCACCCGGGACAGGTAACACTGAAGCTTTCTTT.

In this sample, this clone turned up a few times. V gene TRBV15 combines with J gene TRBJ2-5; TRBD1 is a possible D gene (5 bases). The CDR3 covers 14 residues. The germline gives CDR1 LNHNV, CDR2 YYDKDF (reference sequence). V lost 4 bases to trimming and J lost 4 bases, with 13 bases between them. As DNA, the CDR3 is TGTGCCACCAGCACCCCCAGGGATATAGAGACCCAGTACTTC. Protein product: CATSTPRDIETQYF.

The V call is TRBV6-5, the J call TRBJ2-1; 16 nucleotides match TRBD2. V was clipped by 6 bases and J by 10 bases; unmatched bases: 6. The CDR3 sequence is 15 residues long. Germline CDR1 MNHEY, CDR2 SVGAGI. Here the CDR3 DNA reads TGTGCCAGCAGATCCGGGACTAGCGGGGGGGTAGAGCAGTTCTTC. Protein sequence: CASRSGTSGGVEQFF.

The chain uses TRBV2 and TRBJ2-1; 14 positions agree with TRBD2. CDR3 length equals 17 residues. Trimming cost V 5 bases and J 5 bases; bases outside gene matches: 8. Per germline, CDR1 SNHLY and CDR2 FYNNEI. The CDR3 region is CASSLGTSGSHDNEQFF. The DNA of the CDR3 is TGTGCCAGCAGTTTAGGGACTAGCGGGAGTCACGACAATGAGCAGTTCTTC.

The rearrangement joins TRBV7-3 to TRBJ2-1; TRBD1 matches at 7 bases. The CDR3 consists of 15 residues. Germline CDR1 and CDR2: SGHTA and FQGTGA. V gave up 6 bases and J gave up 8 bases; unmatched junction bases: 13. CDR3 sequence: CASSYRGAPEYEQFF. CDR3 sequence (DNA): TGTGCCAGCAGTTACAGGGGCGCCCCTGAGTATGAGCAGTTCTTC. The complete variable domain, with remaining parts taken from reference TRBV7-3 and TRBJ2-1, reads GAGVSQTPSNKVTEKGKYVELRCDPISGHTALYWYRQSLGQGPEFLIYFQGTGAADDSGLPNDRFFAVRPEGSVSTLKIQRTERGDSAVYLCASSYRGAPEYEQFFGPGTRLTVL.

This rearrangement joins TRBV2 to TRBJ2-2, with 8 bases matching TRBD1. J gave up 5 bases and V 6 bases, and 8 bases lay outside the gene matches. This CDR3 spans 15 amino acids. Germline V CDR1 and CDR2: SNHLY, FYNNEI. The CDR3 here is CASRQDRGGTGELFF. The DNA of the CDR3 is TGTGCCAGCAGACAAGACAGGGGTGGAACCGGGGAGCTGTTTTTT.

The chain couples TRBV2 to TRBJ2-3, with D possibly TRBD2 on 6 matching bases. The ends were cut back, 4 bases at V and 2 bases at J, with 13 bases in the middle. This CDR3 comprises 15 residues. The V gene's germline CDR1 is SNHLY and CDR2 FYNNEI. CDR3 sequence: CASSGRAGITDTQYF. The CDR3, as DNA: TGTGCCAGCAGTGGTCGGGCGGGAATCACAGATACGCAGTATTTT.

CDR3 residues: CASSSPASGDTDTQYF. CDR3 in DNA: TGTGCCAGCAGTTCCCCCGCTAGCGGAGACACAGATACGCAGTATTTT. The chain combines TRBV28 with TRBJ2-3, with 7 positions matching TRBD2. Germline CDR1 reads MDHEN; CDR2 reads SYDVKM. This CDR3 has 16 residues. The V and J ends lost 4 bases and 2 bases, in that order; junction bases with no gene match: 9.

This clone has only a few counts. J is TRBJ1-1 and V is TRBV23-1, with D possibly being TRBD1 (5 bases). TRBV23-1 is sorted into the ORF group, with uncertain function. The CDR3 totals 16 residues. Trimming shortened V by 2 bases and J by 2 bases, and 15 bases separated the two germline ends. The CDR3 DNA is TGCGCCAGCAGTCAAACCCCCGCCAGGGTAAACACTGAAGCTTTCTTT. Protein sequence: CASSQTPARVNTEAFF.

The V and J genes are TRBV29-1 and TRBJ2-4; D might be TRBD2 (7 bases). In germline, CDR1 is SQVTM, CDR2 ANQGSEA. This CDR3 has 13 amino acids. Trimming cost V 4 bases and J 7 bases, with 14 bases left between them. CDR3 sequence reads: CSVVGGAGNIQYF. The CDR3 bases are TGCAGCGTTGTAGGGGGGGCAGGTAACATTCAGTACTTC.

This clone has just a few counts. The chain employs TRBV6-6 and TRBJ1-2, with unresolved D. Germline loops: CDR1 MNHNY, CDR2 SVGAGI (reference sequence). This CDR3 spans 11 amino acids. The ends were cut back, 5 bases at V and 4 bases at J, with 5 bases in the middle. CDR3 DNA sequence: TGTGCCAGCAGTGTCCGCTATGGCTACACCTTC. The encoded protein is CASSVRYGYTF.

As DNA, the CDR3 is TGTGCCAGCAGAAGACAGGGATCCACCGGGGAGCTGTTTTTT. It codes for CASRRQGSTGELFF. The chain couples TRBV6-5 to TRBJ2-2; 7 bases fit TRBD1. In germline, CDR1 is MNHEY, CDR2 SVGAGI. CDR3 length: 14 amino acids. The V gene end was trimmed by 6 bases and the J gene end by 4 bases; junction bases not matched to a gene: 5.

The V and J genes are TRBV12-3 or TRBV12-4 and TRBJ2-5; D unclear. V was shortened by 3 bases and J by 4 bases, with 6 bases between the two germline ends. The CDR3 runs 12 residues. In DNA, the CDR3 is TGTGCCAGCAGTTTCCAGCGAGAGACCCAGTACTTC. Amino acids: CASSFQRETQYF.

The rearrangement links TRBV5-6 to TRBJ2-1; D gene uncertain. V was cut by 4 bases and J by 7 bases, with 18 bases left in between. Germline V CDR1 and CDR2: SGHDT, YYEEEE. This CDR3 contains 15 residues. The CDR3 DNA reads TGTGCCAGCAGCCGGGTCAGCTTATATGGGAATGAGCAGTTCTTC. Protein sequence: CASSRVSLYGNEQFF.

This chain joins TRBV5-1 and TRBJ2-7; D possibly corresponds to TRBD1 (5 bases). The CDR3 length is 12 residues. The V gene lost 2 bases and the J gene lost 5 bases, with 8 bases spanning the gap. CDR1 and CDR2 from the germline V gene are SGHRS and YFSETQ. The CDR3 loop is CASSFDRHEQYF. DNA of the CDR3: TGCGCCAGCAGCTTTGACAGACACGAGCAGTACTTC.

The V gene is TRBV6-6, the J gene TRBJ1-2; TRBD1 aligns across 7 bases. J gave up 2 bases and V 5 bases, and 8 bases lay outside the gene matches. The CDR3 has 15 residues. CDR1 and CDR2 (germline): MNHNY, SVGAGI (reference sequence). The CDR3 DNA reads TGTGCCAGCAGTCCCACTCAGACAGGGAACTATGGCTACACCTTC. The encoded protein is CASSPTQTGNYGYTF.

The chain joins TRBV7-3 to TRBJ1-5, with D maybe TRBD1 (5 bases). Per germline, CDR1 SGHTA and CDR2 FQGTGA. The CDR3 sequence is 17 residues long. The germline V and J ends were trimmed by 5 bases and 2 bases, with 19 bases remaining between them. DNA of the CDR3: TGTGCCAGCAGCCACCCTTTTAGGAGGGGTGGCAATCAGCCCCAGCATTTT. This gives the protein CASSHPFRRGGNQPQHF. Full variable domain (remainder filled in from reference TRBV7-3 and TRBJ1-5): GAGVSQTPSNKVTEKGKYVELRCDPISGHTALYWYRQSLGQGPEFLIYFQGTGAADDSGLPNDRFFAVRPEGSVSTLKIQRTERGDSAVYLCASSHPFRRGGNQPQHFGDGTRLSIL.

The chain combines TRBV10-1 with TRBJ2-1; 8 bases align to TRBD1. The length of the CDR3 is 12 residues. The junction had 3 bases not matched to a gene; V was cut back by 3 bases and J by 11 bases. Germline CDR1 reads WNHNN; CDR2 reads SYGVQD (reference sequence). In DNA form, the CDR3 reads TGCGCCAGCAGTGATCGACAGGGGAAGCAGTTCTTC. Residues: CASSDRQGKQFF.

This CDR3 reads CASSLVLQGTEAFF. The CDR3 DNA is TGTGCCAGCAGCTTAGTCTTACAGGGGACTGAAGCTTTCTTT. The chain couples TRBV11-2 to TRBJ1-1; 7 bases align to TRBD1. CDR3 length equals 14 residues. The germline gives CDR1 SGHAT, CDR2 FQNNGV. The V segment lost 1 base and the J segment 5 bases; nucleotides outside the gene matches: 4.

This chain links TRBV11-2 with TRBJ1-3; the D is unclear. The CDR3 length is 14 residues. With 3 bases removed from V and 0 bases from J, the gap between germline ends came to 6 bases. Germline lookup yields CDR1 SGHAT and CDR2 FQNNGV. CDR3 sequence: CASSFMSSGNTIYF. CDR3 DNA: TGTGCCAGCAGCTTTATGTCCTCTGGAAACACCATATATTTT.